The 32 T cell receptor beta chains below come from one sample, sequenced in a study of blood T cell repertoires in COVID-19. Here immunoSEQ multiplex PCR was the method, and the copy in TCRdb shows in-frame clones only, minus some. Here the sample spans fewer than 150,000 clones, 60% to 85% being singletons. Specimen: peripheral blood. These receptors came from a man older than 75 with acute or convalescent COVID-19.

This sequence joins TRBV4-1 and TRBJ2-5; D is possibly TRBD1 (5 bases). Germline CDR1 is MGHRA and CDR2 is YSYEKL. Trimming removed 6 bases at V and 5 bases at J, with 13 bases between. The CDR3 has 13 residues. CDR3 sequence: CASRPQGMETQYF. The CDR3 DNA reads TGCGCCAGCAGACCCCAGGGTATGGAGACCCAGTACTTC.

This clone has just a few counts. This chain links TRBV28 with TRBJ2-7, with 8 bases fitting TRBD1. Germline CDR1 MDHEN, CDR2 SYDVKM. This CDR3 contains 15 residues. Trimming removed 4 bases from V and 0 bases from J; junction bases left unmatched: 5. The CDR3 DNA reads TGTGCCAGCAGTTACCCGACAGGGGCCTCCTACGAGCAGTACTTC. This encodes CASSYPTGASYEQYF.

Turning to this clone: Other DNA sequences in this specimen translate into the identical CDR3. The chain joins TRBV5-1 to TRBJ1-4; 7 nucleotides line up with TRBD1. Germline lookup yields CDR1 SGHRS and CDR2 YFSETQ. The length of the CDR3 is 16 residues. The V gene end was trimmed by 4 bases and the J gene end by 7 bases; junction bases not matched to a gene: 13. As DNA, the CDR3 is TGCGCCAGCAGCCTCCGAGTTCTAGGGGGCGGTGAAAAACTGTTTTTT. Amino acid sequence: CASSLRVLGGGEKLFF.

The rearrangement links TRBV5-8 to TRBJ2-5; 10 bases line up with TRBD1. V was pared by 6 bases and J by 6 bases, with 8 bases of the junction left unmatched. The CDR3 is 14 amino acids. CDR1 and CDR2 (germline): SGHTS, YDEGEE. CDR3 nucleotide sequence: TGTGCCAGCACCCGACAGGGGGCGCAGAAGACCCAGTACTTC. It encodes CASTRQGAQKTQYF. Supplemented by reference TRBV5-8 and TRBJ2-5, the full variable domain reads EAGVTQSPTHLIKTRGQQATLRCSPISGHTSVYWYQQALGLGLQFLLWYDEGEERNRGNFPPRFSGRQFPNYSSELNVNALELEDSALYLCASTRQGAQKTQYFGPGTRLLVL.

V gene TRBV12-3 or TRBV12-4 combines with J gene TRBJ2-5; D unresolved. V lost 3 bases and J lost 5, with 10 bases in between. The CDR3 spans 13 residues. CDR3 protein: CASSFLPTETQYF. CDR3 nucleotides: TGTGCCAGCAGTTTCCTGCCTACTGAGACCCAGTACTTC.

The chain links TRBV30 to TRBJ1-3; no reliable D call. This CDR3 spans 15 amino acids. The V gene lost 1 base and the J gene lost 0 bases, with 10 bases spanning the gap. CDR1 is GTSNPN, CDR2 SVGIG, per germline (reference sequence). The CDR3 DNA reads TGTGCCTGGAGTGAGGGCGGGTCCTCTGGAAACACCATATATTTT. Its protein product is CAWSEGGSSGNTIYF.

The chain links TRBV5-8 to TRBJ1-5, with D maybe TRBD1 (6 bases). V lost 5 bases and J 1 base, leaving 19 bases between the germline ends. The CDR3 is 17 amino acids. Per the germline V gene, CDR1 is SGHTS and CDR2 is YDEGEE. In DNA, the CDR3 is TGTGCCAGCAGTCCTACTTTGCAGGGGCGAAGCAATCAGCCCCAGCATTTT. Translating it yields CASSPTLQGRSNQPQHF.

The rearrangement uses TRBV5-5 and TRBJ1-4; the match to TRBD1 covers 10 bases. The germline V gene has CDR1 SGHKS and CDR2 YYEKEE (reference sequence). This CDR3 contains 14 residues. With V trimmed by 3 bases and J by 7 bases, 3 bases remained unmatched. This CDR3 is CASSSGTGVEKLFF. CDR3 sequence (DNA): TGTGCCAGCAGCTCTGGGACAGGGGTTGAAAAACTGTTTTTT.

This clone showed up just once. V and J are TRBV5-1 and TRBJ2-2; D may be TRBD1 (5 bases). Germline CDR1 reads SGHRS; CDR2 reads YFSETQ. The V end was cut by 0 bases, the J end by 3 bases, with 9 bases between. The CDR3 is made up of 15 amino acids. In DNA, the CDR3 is TGCGCCAGCAGCTTGGGGGCGACAGACACCGGGGAGCTGTTTTTT. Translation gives CASSLGATDTGELFF.

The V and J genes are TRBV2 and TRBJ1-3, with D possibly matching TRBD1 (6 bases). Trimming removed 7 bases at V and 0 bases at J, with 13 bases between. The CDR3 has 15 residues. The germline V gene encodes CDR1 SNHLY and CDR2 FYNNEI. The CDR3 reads CASTGNRVSGNTIYF. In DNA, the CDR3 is TGTGCCAGCACCGGAAACAGGGTCTCTGGAAACACCATATATTTT.

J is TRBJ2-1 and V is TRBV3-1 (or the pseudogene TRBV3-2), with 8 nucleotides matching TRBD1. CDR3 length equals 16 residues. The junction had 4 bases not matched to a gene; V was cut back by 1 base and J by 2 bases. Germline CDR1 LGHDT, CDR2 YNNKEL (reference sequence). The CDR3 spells CASSQATGVTYNEQFF. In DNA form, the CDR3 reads TGTGCCAGCAGCCAAGCGACAGGGGTCACCTACAATGAGCAGTTCTTC.

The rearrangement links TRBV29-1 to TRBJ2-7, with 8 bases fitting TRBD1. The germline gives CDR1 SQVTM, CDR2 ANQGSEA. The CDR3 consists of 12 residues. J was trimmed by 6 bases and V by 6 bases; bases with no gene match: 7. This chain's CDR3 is CSVQGGAGEQYF. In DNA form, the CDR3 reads TGCAGCGTACAGGGGGGCGCGGGCGAGCAGTACTTC.

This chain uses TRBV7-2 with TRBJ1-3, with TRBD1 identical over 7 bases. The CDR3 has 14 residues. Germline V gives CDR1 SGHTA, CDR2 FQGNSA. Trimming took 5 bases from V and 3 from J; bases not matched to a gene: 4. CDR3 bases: TGTGCCAGCAGCCTAGACAGGGATGGAAACACCATATATTTT. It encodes CASSLDRDGNTIYF.

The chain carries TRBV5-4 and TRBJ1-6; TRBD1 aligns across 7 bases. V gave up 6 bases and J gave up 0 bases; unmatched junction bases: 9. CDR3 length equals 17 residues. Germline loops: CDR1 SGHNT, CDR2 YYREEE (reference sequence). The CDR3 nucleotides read TGTGCCAGCACCCCTTTTCCAGGGGGCTCCTATAATTCACCCCTCCACTTT. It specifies CASTPFPGGSYNSPLHF.

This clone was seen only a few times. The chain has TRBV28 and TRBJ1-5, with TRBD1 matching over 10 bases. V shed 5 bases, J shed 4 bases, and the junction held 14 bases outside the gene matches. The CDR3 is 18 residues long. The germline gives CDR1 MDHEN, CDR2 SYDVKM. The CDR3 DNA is TGTGCCAGCAGTCGGGGTAGCGGGACAGGGGTTGGAAATCAGCCCCAGCATTTT. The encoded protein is CASSRGSGTGVGNQPQHF.

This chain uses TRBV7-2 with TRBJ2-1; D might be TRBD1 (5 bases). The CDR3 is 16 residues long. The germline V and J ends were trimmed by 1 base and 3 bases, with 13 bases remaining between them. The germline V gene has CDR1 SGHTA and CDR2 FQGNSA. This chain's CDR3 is CASSLGMGQVYNEQFF. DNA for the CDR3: TGTGCCAGCAGCTTAGGGATGGGGCAGGTCTACAATGAGCAGTTCTTC.

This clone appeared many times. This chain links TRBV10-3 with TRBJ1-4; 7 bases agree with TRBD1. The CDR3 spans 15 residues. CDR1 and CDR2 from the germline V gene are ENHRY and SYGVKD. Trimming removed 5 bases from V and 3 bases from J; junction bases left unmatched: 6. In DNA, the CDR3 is TGTGCCATCAGTAAACAGGGGTACCCTAATGAAAAACTGTTTTTT. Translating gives CAISKQGYPNEKLFF.

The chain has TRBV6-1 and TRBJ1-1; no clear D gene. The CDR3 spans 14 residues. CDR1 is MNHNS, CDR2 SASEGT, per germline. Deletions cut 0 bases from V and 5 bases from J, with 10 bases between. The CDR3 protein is CASSEALSRTEAFF. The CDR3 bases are TGTGCCAGCAGTGAAGCGCTGTCCAGAACTGAAGCTTTCTTT.

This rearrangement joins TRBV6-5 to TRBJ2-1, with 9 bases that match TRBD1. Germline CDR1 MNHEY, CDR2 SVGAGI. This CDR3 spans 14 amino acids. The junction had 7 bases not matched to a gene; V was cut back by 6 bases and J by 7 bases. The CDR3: CASRLGTGLNEQFF. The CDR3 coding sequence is TGTGCCAGCAGACTGGGGACAGGGTTAAATGAGCAGTTCTTC.

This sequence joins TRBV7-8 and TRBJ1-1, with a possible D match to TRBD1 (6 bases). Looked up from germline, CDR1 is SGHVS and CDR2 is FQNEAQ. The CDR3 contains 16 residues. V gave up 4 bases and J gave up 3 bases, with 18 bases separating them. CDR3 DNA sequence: TGTGCCAGCAGCTCCCGCAAAGGGGGAGCGGACACTGAAGCTTTCTTT. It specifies CASSSRKGGADTEAFF.

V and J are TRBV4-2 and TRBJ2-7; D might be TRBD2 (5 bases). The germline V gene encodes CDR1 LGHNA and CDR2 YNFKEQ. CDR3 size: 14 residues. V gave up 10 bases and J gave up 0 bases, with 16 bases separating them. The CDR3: CAILFAGTSYEQYF. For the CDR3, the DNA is TGTGCCATCCTGTTCGCGGGCACCTCCTACGAGCAGTACTTC.

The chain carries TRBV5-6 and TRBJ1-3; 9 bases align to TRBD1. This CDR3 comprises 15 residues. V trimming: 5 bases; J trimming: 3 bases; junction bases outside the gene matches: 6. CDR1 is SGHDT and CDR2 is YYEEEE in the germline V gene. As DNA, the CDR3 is TGTGCCAGCAGTCCCGACAGGGGGTATGGAAACACCATATATTTT. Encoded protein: CASSPDRGYGNTIYF.

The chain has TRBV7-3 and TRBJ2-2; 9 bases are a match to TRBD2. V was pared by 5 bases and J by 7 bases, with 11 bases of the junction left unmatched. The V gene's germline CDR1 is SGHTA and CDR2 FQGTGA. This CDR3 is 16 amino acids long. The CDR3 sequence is CASSPNPLTSGGELFF. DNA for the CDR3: TGTGCCAGCAGCCCCAACCCCTTGACTAGCGGCGGGGAGCTGTTTTTT.

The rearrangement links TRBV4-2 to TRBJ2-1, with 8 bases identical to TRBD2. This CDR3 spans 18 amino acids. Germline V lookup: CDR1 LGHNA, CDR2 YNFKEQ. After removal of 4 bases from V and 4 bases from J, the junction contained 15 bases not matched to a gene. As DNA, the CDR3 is TGTGCCAGCAGCCCCCATGGTGGTCCGAGCGGGGGTTACAATGAGCAGTTCTTC. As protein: CASSPHGGPSGGYNEQFF.

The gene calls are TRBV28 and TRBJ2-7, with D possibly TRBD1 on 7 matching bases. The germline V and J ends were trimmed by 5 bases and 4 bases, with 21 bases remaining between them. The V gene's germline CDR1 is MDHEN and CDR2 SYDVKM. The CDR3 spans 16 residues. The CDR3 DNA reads TGTGCCAGCAGTGCAGACAGGGTTGGCGGGATTTACGAGCAGTACTTC. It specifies CASSADRVGGIYEQYF.

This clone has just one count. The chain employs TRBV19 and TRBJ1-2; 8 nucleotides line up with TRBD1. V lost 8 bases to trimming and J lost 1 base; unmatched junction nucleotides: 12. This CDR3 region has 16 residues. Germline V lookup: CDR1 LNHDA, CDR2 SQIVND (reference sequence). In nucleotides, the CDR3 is TGTGCCAGTGGGAGATCGGGGACAGGCCATAACTATGGCTACACCTTC. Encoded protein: CASGRSGTGHNYGYTF.

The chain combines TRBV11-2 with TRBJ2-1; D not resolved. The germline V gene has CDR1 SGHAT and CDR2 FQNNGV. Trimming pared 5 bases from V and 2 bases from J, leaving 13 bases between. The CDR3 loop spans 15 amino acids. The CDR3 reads CASSQTRPPYNEQFF. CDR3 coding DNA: TGTGCCAGCAGCCAAACACGTCCTCCCTACAATGAGCAGTTCTTC.

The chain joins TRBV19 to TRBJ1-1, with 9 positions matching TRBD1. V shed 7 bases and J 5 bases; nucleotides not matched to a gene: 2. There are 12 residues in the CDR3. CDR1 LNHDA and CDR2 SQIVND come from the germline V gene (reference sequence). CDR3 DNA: TGTGCCAGTAACAGGGGGCTAACTGAAGCTTTCTTT. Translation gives CASNRGLTEAFF.

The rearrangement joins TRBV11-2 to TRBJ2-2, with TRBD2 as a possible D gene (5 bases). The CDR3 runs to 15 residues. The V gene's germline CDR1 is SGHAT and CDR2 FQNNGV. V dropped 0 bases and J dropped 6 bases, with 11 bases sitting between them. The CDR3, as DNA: TGTGCCAGCAGCTTAGATCCGGGGTTTTCCGGGGAGCTGTTTTTT. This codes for CASSLDPGFSGELFF. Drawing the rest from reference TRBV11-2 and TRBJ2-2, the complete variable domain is EAGVAQSPRYKIIEKRQSVAFWCNPISGHATLYWYQQILGQGPKLLIQFQNNGVVDDSQLPKDRFSAERLKGVDSTLKIQPAKLEDSAVYLCASSLDPGFSGELFFGEGSRLTVL.

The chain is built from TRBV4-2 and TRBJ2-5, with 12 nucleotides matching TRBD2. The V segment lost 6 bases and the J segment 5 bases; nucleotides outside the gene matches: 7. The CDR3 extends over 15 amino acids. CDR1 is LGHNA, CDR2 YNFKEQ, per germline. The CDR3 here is CASSRLAGDEETQYF. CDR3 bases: TGTGCCAGCAGTCGACTAGCGGGGGATGAGGAGACCCAGTACTTC.

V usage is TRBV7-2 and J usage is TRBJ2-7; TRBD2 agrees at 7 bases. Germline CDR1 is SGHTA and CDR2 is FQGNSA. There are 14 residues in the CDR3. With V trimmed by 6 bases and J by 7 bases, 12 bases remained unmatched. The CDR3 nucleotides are TGTGCCAGCAGGGATAGCGGGCCGAGGGGAGAGCAGTACTTC. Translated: CASRDSGPRGEQYF.

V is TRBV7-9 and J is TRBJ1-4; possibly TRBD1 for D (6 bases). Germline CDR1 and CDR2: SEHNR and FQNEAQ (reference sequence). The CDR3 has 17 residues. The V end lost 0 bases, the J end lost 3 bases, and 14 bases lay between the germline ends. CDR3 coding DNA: TGTGCCAGCAGCTTAGCGAATCCAGGGGCGGCTAATGAAAAACTGTTTTTT. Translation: CASSLANPGAANEKLFF.